This record concerns one TCR beta chain sequence. Clones were read by immunoSEQ multiplex PCR, and TCRdb kept only the in-frame ones, dropping some. The sample records roughly 120,000 clones, around 88% being singletons. This sample is drawn from a study of PD-L1 blockade in urothelial cancer. Study in general: Atezolizumab (1,200 mg intravenously every 3 weeks) began in about 2014 for patients. Samples of blood were analyzed 3 weeks (second dose) and 6 weeks after treatment start. Patients previously received 0 to 3 chemotherapy regimens. Specimens of blood held a median count of about 150,000 T cells.

Time point in this sample: peripheral blood 6 weeks after treatment start. Losses at the gene ends were 4 bases for V and 4 bases for J; bases not matched to a gene: 7. The CDR3 extends over 15 amino acids. From germline, CDR1 is MGHRA and CDR2 YSYEKL. The input for sequencing was PBMCs, taken around atezolizumab (anti-PD-L1) treatment. The receptor was isolated from a man in his sixties with urothelial cancer. The chain couples TRBV4-1 to TRBJ2-1; 7 bases align to TRBD1. This chain's CDR3 is CASSPGTVNYNEQFF. The CDR3 coding sequence is TGCGCCAGCAGCCCCGGGACAGTAAATTACAATGAGCAGTTCTTC.